These 13 T cell receptor beta chains came from one sample sequenced in a study of vaccination effects on CD4 cells after COVID-19. Data came from immunoSEQ multiplex PCR; TCRdb stores just in-frame clones and leaves some out. The sample lists 45,000 to 60,000 clones, 76% occurring once. Antigens of these TCRs are unknown. Subsequent to less than eleven days of culture, CD4+ T cells were isolated. Sequenced here: CD4+ T cells from PBMCs cultured without peptide, sampled before COVID-19 vaccination. The origin of the receptors is a human donor who had a prior SARS-CoV-2 infection.

The chain couples TRBV18 to TRBJ2-7; TRBD2 agrees at 11 bases. The CDR3 runs 15 residues. The junction had 6 bases not matched to a gene; V was cut back by 6 bases and J by 2 bases. Germline V gives CDR1 KGHSH, CDR2 LQKENI. In nucleotides, the CDR3 is TGTGCCAGCTCCCGCGGACTAGCGGGTGCCTACGAGCAGTACTTC. This codes for CASSRGLAGAYEQYF.

This clone was counted once. The J gene is TRBJ2-5, the V gene TRBV5-1; 7 nucleotides line up with TRBD1. CDR3 size: 14 residues. V was clipped by 4 bases and J by 0 bases; unmatched bases: 3. CDR1 SGHRS and CDR2 YFSETQ come from the germline V gene. The CDR3 nucleotides read TGCGCCAGCAGCCCCAGGGGGTACCAAGAGACCCAGTACTTC. Amino acid sequence: CASSPRGYQETQYF.

The chain couples TRBV18 to TRBJ2-5; perhaps TRBD2 as D (5 bases). V shed 6 bases and J shed 2 bases, with 19 bases lying between them. The CDR3 is made up of 16 amino acids. Germline CDR1 is KGHSH and CDR2 is LQKENI. CDR3 DNA sequence: TGTGCCAGCTCTGCCTCGCGGGTCACAGCGCAAGAGACCCAGTACTTC. Its translation is CASSASRVTAQETQYF.

The chain combines TRBV4-1 with TRBJ2-5; 7 positions match TRBD2. The CDR3 sequence is 15 residues long. The V and J ends lost 1 base and 4 bases, in that order; junction bases with no gene match: 6. Germline-derived CDR1 and CDR2 are MGHRA and YSYEKL. CDR3 nucleotides: TGCGCCAGCAGCCAAGTGGGGGGGAGTGGAGAGACCCAGTACTTC. It encodes CASSQVGGSGETQYF.

The rearrangement uses TRBV6-6 and TRBJ1-1; no clear D. Trimming removed 8 bases from V and 8 bases from J, with 12 bases in between. The V gene's germline CDR1 is MNHNY and CDR2 SVGAGI (reference sequence). The CDR3 consists of 11 residues. The chain's CDR3 is CASGPIGEAFF. Written as DNA, the CDR3 is TGTGCCAGCGGCCCCATCGGCGAAGCTTTCTTT.

This clone is a singleton in its sample. V usage is TRBV23-1 and J usage is TRBJ1-1, with D possibly TRBD1 on 6 matching bases. TRBV23-1 is given ORF status, its function remaining uncertain. V lost 7 bases and J 4 bases, leaving 22 bases between the germline ends. The CDR3 contains 16 residues. The DNA of the CDR3 is TGCGCCAGCACCTCACAAGGGGACACATCGCCCACTGAAGCTTTCTTT. Translation gives CASTSQGDTSPTEAFF.

The V call is TRBV15, the J call TRBJ2-2; 8 bases line up with TRBD1. CDR1 and CDR2 from the germline V gene are LNHNV and YYDKDF (reference sequence). The CDR3 is 15 residues long. J was trimmed by 6 bases and V by 5 bases; bases with no gene match: 8. Written as DNA, the CDR3 is TGTGCCACCAGCTATCTGCAGGGGGCGGCCGGGGAGCTGTTTTTT. This sequence encodes CATSYLQGAAGELFF. Based on the CDR3 plus reference TRBV15 and TRBJ2-2, the full variable domain is DAMVIQNPRYQVTQFGKPVTLSCSQTLNHNVMYWYQQKSSQAPKLLFHYYDKDFNNEADTPDNFQSRRPNTSFCFLDIRSPGLGDTAMYLCATSYLQGAAGELFFGEGSRLTVL.

This rearrangement joins TRBV7-2 to TRBJ1-2; TRBD1 is a possible D gene (6 bases). The CDR3 runs 15 residues. The germline gives CDR1 SGHTA, CDR2 FQGNSA. Trimming left V 5 bases short and J 2 bases short, with 15 bases between. The CDR3 DNA follows: TGTGCCAGCAGCCCGGACAGCCGGAGGAACTATGGCTACACCTTC. This sequence encodes CASSPDSRRNYGYTF.

V gene TRBV5-1 combines with J gene TRBJ2-1; 8 bases match TRBD2. Looked up from germline, CDR1 is SGHRS and CDR2 is YFSETQ. This CDR3 region has 16 residues. V was clipped by 4 bases and J by 4 bases; unmatched bases: 10. The chain's CDR3 is CASSPYRAGEYNEQFF. The CDR3 nucleotides are TGCGCCAGCAGCCCTTATAGAGCGGGGGAATACAATGAGCAGTTCTTC.

V and J are TRBV19 and TRBJ2-7, with TRBD1 identical over 11 bases. The germline gives CDR1 LNHDA, CDR2 SQIVND (reference sequence). The CDR3 loop spans 16 amino acids. Trimming at V came to 5 bases and at J to 2 bases, leaving 8 bases not matched to a gene. CDR3 loop: CASSAGQGASPYEQYF. In DNA form, the CDR3 reads TGTGCCAGTAGTGCCGGACAGGGGGCGTCCCCCTACGAGCAGTACTTC.

The rearrangement links TRBV19 to TRBJ2-5; D gene unclear. With 5 bases removed from V and 5 bases from J, the gap between germline ends came to 15 bases. The CDR3 runs 14 residues. Germline V CDR1 and CDR2: LNHDA, SQIVND (reference sequence). The CDR3 coding sequence is TGTGCCAGTAGTTCGATCGACACAATGGAGACCCAGTACTTC. Translated, it gives CASSSIDTMETQYF.

The genes are TRBV6-1 and TRBJ2-1; 7 bases align to TRBD1. CDR1 MNHNS and CDR2 SASEGT come from the germline V gene. This CDR3 has 15 amino acids. Germline trimming cut 2 bases from V and 5 bases from J; bases unmatched to any gene: 6. This chain's CDR3 is CASSEMWGTDNEQFF. For the CDR3, the DNA is TGTGCCAGCAGTGAAATGTGGGGGACAGACAATGAGCAGTTCTTC.

This chain uses TRBV4-1 with TRBJ2-2; D unresolved. CDR3 length: 16 residues. Germline V CDR1 and CDR2: MGHRA, YSYEKL. Trimming stripped 2 bases from V and 6 bases from J, with 16 bases between. CDR3 loop: CASSQTSVVWAGELFF. The CDR3 bases are TGCGCCAGCAGCCAAACCAGCGTTGTATGGGCCGGGGAGCTGTTTTTT.